One and the same sample provided the 25 T cell receptor beta chains below, sequenced in a study of OX40 agonist ivuxolimab in advanced cancers. TCRdb's copy holds only in-frame clones and misses some; the assay was immunoSEQ multiplex PCR. The profile covers approximately 70,000 clones, with about four fifths appearing a single time and roughly 6.2% taken by the ten largest. This specimen consisted of CD4+ or CD8+ T cells sorted from blood, obtained in a trial of the OX40 agonist ivuxolimab. All receptors come from an adult with an advanced solid tumor such as melanoma, head and neck, liver or kidney cancer.

The table lists this clone with a few counts. The chain joins TRBV18 to TRBJ1-2; D is unclear. Per germline, CDR1 KGHSH and CDR2 LQKENI. The CDR3 loop spans 13 amino acids. Trimming stripped 3 bases from V and 3 bases from J, with 8 bases between. CDR3 amino acids: CASSPTADYGYTF. As DNA, the CDR3 is TGTGCCAGCTCACCGACGGCAGACTATGGCTACACCTTC.

The gene calls are TRBV6-1 and TRBJ1-1; possible D gene TRBD1, 5 bases. The germline V gene encodes CDR1 MNHNS and CDR2 SASEGT. The CDR3 spans 12 residues. V lost 8 bases to trimming and J lost 5 bases, with 12 bases between them. The CDR3 DNA follows: TGTGCCAGCGCTGGGGGGGGGACTGAAGCTTTCTTT. As protein: CASAGGGTEAFF.

The chain combines TRBV6-5 with TRBJ2-1; TRBD1 is a possible D gene (6 bases). Germline V CDR1 and CDR2: MNHEY, SVGAGI. The CDR3 contains 12 residues. V lost 4 bases to trimming and J lost 7 bases, with 8 bases between them. The CDR3 protein is CASSSRGNEQFF. CDR3 in DNA: TGTGCCAGCAGTTCCAGGGGTAATGAGCAGTTCTTC.

The chain couples TRBV19 to TRBJ1-5; tentative D call: TRBD1 (5 bases). This CDR3 has 14 residues. Germline lookup yields CDR1 LNHDA and CDR2 SQIVND (reference sequence). Between the trimmed V and J ends, which lost 5 bases and 5 bases, there was a span of 13 bases. CDR3 nucleotides: TGTGCCAGTAGTGCGCAGGGTCCCCATCAGCCCCAGCATTTT. Translating it yields CASSAQGPHQPQHF. The variable domain in full, with the rest retrieved from reference TRBV19 and TRBJ1-5, is DGGITQSPKYLFRKEGQNVTLSCEQNLNHDAMYWYRQDPGQGLRLIYYSQIVNDFQKGDIAEGYSVSREKKESFPLTVTSAQKNPTAFYLCASSAQGPHQPQHFGDGTRLSIL.

This chain links TRBV7-3 with TRBJ2-2, with TRBD2 as a possible D gene (5 bases). This CDR3 contains 17 residues. CDR1 is SGHTA, CDR2 FQGTGA, per germline. V lost 2 bases and J lost 5, with 18 bases in between. The CDR3 region is CASSLSPGLTGTGELFF. CDR3 coding DNA: TGTGCCAGCAGCTTATCTCCCGGACTGACGGGTACCGGGGAGCTGTTTTTT.

A few counts support this clone. This chain uses TRBV5-1 with TRBJ1-1, with D perhaps TRBD1 (5 bases). The CDR3 has 14 residues. Germline-derived CDR1 and CDR2 are SGHRS and YFSETQ. V was shortened by 0 bases and J by 2 bases, with 8 bases between the two germline ends. The CDR3 DNA sequence: TGCGCCAGCAGCTTGGAAGGGGTTAACACTGAAGCTTTCTTT. The encoded protein is CASSLEGVNTEAFF.

The chain recombines TRBV7-2 with TRBJ1-2; TRBD1 agrees at 7 bases. Germline-derived CDR1 and CDR2 are SGHTA and FQGNSA. V shed 3 bases and J 6 bases; nucleotides not matched to a gene: 13. This CDR3 is built from 16 residues. Here the CDR3 reads CASSFGTAVASDGYTF. The CDR3 DNA is TGTGCCAGCAGCTTCGGGACAGCGGTGGCCTCGGATGGCTACACCTTC.

The gene calls are TRBV25-1 and TRBJ2-5; D is possibly TRBD2 (6 bases). CDR1 is MGHDK, CDR2 SYGVNS, per germline. The CDR3 is made up of 13 amino acids. Trimming took off 0 bases at V and 7 bases at J, with 9 bases between the two ends. The CDR3 loop is CASSEYDGGTQYF. CDR3 DNA: TGTGCCAGCAGTGAATACGACGGGGGGACCCAGTACTTC.

The rearrangement uses TRBV6-5 and TRBJ1-1, with TRBD1 as a possible D gene (5 bases). Germline values: CDR1 MNHEY, CDR2 SVGAGI. The CDR3 has 14 residues. V lost 7 bases and J 4 bases, leaving 16 bases between the germline ends. In DNA form, the CDR3 reads TGTGCCAGCATCGTAAGATCAGGGTTCACTGAAGCTTTCTTT. It codes for CASIVRSGFTEAFF.

J is TRBJ2-1 and V is TRBV28, with 8 bases fitting TRBD1. The CDR3 covers 15 residues. J lost 2 bases, V lost 6 bases, and 6 bases had no gene match. From germline, CDR1 is MDHEN and CDR2 SYDVKM. In DNA form, the CDR3 reads TGTGCCAGCAGCCCCCCGGACAGGGCCTACAATGAGCAGTTCTTC. It codes for CASSPPDRAYNEQFF.

This chain connects TRBV2 to TRBJ2-5, with 7 bases matching TRBD1. The CDR3 loop spans 12 amino acids. V lost 6 bases and J lost 4; bases outside the gene matches: 2. Germline V CDR1 and CDR2: SNHLY, FYNNEI. This chain's CDR3 is CASSRDRETQYF. The DNA for the CDR3 is TGTGCCAGCAGCAGGGACAGAGAGACCCAGTACTTC.

The chain is built from TRBV19 and TRBJ1-2; D remains ambiguous. CDR3 size: 14 residues. The V gene lost 3 bases and the J gene lost 3 bases, with 11 bases spanning the gap. Germline values: CDR1 LNHDA, CDR2 SQIVND (reference sequence). The CDR3 DNA follows: TGTGCCAGTAGTATGAGGCAGGCCCACTATGGCTACACCTTC. Translating gives CASSMRQAHYGYTF.

J is TRBJ1-1 and V is TRBV4-1, with D uncertain. The CDR3 contains 13 residues. V gave up 3 bases and J gave up 4 bases, with 9 bases separating them. Germline V gives CDR1 MGHRA, CDR2 YSYEKL. The CDR3 loop is CASSHFGRTEAFF. The CDR3 bases are TGCGCCAGCAGCCATTTCGGGCGCACTGAAGCTTTCTTT.

This clone was counted once. The chain links TRBV10-3 to TRBJ2-2, with TRBD2 as a possible D gene (5 bases). CDR3 length: 16 residues. Per the germline V gene, CDR1 is ENHRY and CDR2 is SYGVKD. The V end was cut by 2 bases, the J end by 0 bases, with 10 bases between. The CDR3 sequence: CAISENTGSNTGELFF. The CDR3 DNA reads TGTGCCATCAGTGAGAATACGGGGTCGAACACCGGGGAGCTGTTTTTT.

Comment on this clone: At one of its ends the junction is not consistent with the germline gene, which may arise from a read error. The chain carries TRBV27 and TRBJ1-3, with unresolved D. Per germline, CDR1 MNHEY and CDR2 SMNVEV (reference sequence). This CDR3 is built from 14 residues. The DNA for the CDR3 is TGTGCCAGCAGTTCGGGTCTCCCAGGAAACACTATATATTTT. This encodes CASSSGLPGNTIYF.

The genes are TRBV5-8 and TRBJ1-2; D call uncertain. The V gene lost 9 bases and the J gene lost 4 bases, with 19 bases spanning the gap. Germline V gene lookup returns CDR1 SGHTS and CDR2 YDEGEE. The CDR3 consists of 14 residues. The CDR3 here is CATSSKPGFYGYTF. The CDR3 DNA sequence: TGTGCCACGTCCTCGAAGCCAGGCTTCTATGGCTACACCTTC.

V is TRBV20-1 and J is TRBJ2-7; no reliable D call. The CDR3 contains 11 residues. Germline assignment: CDR1 DFQATT and CDR2 SNEGSKA (reference sequence). V lost 3 bases and J 1 base, leaving 4 bases between the germline ends. CDR3 in DNA: TGCAGTGCTAGTAAATCCTACGAGCAGTACTTC. As protein: CSASKSYEQYF.

This clone was seen a few times. The chain has TRBV7-3 and TRBJ2-3; 8 nucleotides agree with TRBD2. Germline CDR1 is SGHTA and CDR2 is FQGTGA. This CDR3 comprises 15 residues. Trimming took 5 bases from V and 2 from J; bases not matched to a gene: 6. The CDR3 region is CASSPQLAVTDTQYF. For the CDR3, the DNA is TGTGCCAGCAGCCCGCAACTAGCGGTCACAGATACGCAGTATTTT.

The chain recombines TRBV5-3 with TRBJ1-1, with D perhaps TRBD1 (5 bases). TRBV5-3 has ORF status, its function being uncertain. The V and J ends lost 4 bases and 3 bases respectively, with 22 bases between them. The CDR3 extends over 17 amino acids. The CDR3 reads CARSHQGTQRADTEAFF. The CDR3 nucleotides read TGTGCCAGAAGCCACCAGGGAACCCAAAGGGCGGACACTGAAGCTTTCTTT.

As for this clone: In the same sample, other DNA sequences code for this CDR3. The gene calls are TRBV5-8 and TRBJ2-3, with 13 positions matching TRBD2. The germline gives CDR1 SGHTS, CDR2 YDEGEE. V was pared by 0 bases and J by 2 bases, with 3 bases of the junction left unmatched. This CDR3 is 17 amino acids long. CDR3 in amino acids: CASSLGGLAGVTDTQYF. In DNA, the CDR3 is TGTGCCAGCAGCTTGGGCGGACTAGCGGGGGTCACAGATACGCAGTATTTT.

This chain connects TRBV15 to TRBJ2-1, with 13 bases matching TRBD2. The CDR3 length is 17 residues. Germline V gives CDR1 LNHNV, CDR2 YYDKDF (reference sequence). After removal of 4 bases from V and 9 bases from J, the junction contained 12 bases not matched to a gene. CDR3 DNA: TGTGCCACCAGCACCTACGCCACTAGCGGGAGGGCCAGTGAGCAGTTCTTC. Translated, it gives CATSTYATSGRASEQFF.

The chain is built from TRBV4-2 and TRBJ1-4, with D hard to call. With 5 bases removed from V and 5 bases from J, the gap between germline ends came to 9 bases. Germline V gene sequence: CDR1 LGHNA, CDR2 YNFKEQ. This CDR3 has 13 residues. As DNA, the CDR3 is TGTGCCAGCAGCTTGCTAGGGAATGAAAAACTGTTTTTT. This codes for CASSLLGNEKLFF.

The chain recombines TRBV5-1 with TRBJ2-3; the D gene is possibly TRBD2 (5 bases). V gave up 4 bases and J gave up 4 bases, with 16 bases separating them. The CDR3 loop spans 15 amino acids. Germline V gene sequence: CDR1 SGHRS, CDR2 YFSETQ. The CDR3 DNA follows: TGCGCCAGCAGCCCCACTAGTGAGGTCGCAGATACGCAGTATTTT. It encodes CASSPTSEVADTQYF.

J is TRBJ2-1 and V is TRBV5-1; D may match TRBD1 or TRBD2 (5 bases each). CDR1 and CDR2 from the germline V gene are SGHRS and YFSETQ. Trimming left V 1 base short and J 0 bases short, with 17 bases between. This CDR3 is 18 amino acids long. Here the CDR3 reads CASSLTGLVGSSYNEQFF. The CDR3 nucleotides read TGCGCCAGCAGCTTGACAGGATTGGTGGGGAGCTCCTACAATGAGCAGTTCTTC.

This clone was observed a few times. V is TRBV5-1 and J is TRBJ2-5; 7 nucleotides align to TRBD2. With 0 bases clipped from V and 4 bases from J, the junction kept 9 bases outside the gene matches. CDR1 and CDR2 (germline): SGHRS, YFSETQ. The CDR3 sequence is 16 residues long. The CDR3 DNA sequence: TGCGCCAGCAGCTTGGTACGGGGGGATCTCGGAGAGACCCAGTACTTC. This sequence encodes CASSLVRGDLGETQYF.